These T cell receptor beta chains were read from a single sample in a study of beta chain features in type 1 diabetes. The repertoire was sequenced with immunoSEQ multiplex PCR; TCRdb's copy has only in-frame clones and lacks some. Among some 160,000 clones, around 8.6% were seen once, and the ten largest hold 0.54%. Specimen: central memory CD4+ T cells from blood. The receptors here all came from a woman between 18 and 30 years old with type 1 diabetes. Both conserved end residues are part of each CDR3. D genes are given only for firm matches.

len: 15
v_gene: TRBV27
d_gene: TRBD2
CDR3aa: CASRRSGLAGYEQYF

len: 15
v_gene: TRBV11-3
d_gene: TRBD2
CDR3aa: CASSLVAGAHNEQFF

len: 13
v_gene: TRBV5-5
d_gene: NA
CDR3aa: CASSLRSPYEQYF

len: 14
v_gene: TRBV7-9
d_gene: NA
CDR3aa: CASSLPGQAGELFF

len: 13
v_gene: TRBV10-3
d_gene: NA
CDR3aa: CAIRGGGDTEAFF

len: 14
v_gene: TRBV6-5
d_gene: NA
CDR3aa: CASSINPNYNEQFF

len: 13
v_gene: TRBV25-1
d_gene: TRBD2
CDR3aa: CASGKRGRYEQYF

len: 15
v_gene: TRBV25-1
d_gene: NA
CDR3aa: CASSEPGVEQETQYF

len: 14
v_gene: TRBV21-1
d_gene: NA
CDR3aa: CASISGLSNQPQHF

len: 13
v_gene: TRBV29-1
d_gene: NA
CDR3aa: CSSKGVRDTEAFF

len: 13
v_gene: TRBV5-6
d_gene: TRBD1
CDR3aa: CASSWTGTTEAFF

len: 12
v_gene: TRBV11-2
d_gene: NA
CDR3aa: CASSREDYGYTF

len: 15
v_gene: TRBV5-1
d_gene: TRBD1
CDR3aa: CASSPGQTGANVLTF

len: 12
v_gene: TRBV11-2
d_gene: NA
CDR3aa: CASRRGSDTQYF

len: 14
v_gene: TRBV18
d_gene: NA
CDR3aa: CASSPAGVDQPQHF

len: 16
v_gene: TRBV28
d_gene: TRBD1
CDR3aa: CASSGGQGVGRNEQFF

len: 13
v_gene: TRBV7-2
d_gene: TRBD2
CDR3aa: CASRIMGGETQYF

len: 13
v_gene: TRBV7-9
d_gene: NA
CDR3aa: CASSLDRPGGKFF

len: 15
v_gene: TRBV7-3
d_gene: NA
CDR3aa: CASSLPRGAEETQYF

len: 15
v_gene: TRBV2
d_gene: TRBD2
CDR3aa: CASISGSPSPYEQYF

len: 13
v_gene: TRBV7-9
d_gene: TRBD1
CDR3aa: CASSPGQRYGYTF

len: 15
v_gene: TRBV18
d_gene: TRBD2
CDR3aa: CASSARLAPYNEQFF

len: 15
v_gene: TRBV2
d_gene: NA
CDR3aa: CASSGLGPSTGELFF

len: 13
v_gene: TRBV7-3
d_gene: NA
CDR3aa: CASSLSEDTEAFF

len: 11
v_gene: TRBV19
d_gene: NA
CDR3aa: CEPGTTDTQYF

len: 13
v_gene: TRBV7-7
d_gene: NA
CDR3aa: CASSLAQGDEQYF

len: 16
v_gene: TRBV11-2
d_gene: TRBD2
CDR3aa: CASSLGTSGSTDTQYF

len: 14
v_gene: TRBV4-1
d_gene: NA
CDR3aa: CASSQGHSVNEQFF

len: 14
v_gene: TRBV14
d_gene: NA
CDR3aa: CASSRVQGNTEAFF

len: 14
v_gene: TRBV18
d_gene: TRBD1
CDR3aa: CASSPAGTGEGQYF

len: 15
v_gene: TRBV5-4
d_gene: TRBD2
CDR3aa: CASKTASGSYNEQFF

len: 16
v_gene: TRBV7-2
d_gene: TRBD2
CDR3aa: CASSPLAPSGGMTQYF

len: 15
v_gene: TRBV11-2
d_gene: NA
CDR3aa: CASSLGLINTGELFF

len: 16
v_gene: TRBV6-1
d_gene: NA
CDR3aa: CASSALTRGGVGEQFF

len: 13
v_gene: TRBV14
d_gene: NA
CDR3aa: CASRDWASNEQFF

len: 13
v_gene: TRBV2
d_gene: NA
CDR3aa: CASNLGTGETQYF

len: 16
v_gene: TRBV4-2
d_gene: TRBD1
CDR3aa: CASSQDLTGGLRKLFF

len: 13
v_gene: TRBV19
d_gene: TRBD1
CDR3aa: CASSPGTGYGYTF

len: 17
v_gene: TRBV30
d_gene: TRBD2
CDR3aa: CAWKHTRTSGSWDTQYF

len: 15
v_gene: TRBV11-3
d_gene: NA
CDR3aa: CASSPGGLSYNEQFF

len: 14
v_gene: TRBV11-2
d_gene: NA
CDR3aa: CASSLGLTQETQYF

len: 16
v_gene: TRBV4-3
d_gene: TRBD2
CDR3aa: CASSQGSTSGVDTQYF

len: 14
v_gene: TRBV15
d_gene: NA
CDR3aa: CATSRDRQALEQYF

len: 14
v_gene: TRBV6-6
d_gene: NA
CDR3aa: CASSPTVNGNTIYF

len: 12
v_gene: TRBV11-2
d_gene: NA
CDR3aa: CASSWGEDEQFF

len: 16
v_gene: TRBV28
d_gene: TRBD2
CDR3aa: CASSSPGGRVYNEQFF

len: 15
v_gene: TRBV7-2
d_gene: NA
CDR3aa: CASSLERLARYEQYF

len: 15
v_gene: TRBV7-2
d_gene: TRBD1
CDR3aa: CASSLGGQSGQPQHF

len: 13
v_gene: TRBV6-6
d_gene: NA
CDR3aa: CASSPGVEYEQYF

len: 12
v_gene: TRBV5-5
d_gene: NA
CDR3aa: CASSPPDNEQFF